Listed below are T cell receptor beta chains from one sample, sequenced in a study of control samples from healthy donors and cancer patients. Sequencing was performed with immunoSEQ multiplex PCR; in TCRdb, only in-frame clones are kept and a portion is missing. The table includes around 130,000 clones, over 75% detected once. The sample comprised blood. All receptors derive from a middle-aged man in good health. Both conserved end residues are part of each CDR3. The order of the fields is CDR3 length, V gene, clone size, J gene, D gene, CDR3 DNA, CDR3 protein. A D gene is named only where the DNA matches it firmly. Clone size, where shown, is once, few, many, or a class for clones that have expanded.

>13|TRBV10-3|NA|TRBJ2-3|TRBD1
TGTGCCACCGAGGGACAGGGCACAGATACGCAGTATTTT
CATEGQGTDTQYF
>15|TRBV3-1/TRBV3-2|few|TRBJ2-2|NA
TGTGCCAGCAGCCAAACAGCTACGAACACCGGGGAGCTGTTTTTT
CASSQTATNTGELFF
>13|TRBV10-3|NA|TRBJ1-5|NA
TGTGCCATCAGCACAGGATCCAATCAGCCCCAGCATTTT
CAISTGSNQPQHF
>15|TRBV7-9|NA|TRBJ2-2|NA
TGTGCCATCCCCCTGGAGGGACAGCCCACCGGGGAGCTGTTTTTT
CAIPLEGQPTGELFF
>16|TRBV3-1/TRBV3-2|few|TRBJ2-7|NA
TGTGCCAGCAGCCAATACCCACAGGGCATACGTAACGAGCAGTACTTC
CASSQYPQGIRNEQYF
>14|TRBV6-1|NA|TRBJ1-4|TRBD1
TGTGCCAGCAGTAAGGACAGGGTTAGCGAAAAACTGTTTTTT
CASSKDRVSEKLFF
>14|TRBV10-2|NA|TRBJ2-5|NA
TGCGCCAGCAGTAACAGGGAATCTGGAGAGACCCAGTACTTC
CASSNRESGETQYF
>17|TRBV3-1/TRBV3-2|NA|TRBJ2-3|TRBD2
TGTGCCAGCAGCTACGGGTGGCTAGCGGGATACACAGATACGCAGTATTTT
CASSYGWLAGYTDTQYF
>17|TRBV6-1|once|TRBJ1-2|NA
TGTGCCAGCAGTGAGGGGTTGTACAGGTACCTAACTATCGGCTACACCTTC
CASSEGLYRYLTIGYTF
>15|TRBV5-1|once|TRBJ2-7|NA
TGCGCCAGCAGCTTGTCCATCGGACAACCCTACGAGCAGTACTTC
CASSLSIGQPYEQYF
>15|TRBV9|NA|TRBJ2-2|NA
TGTGCCAGCAGCCCAGGCCAGTCCAACACCGGGGAGCTGTTTTTT
CASSPGQSNTGELFF
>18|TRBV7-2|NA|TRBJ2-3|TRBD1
TGTGCCAGCAGCTTAGGTCGGTTTGCAGGGGGTCACACAGATACGCAGTATTTT
CASSLGRFAGGHTDTQYF
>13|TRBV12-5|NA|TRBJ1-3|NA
TGTGCTAGTGGAACAGCCACAGGAAACACCATATATTTT
CASGTATGNTIYF
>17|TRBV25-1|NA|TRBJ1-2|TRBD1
TGTGCCAGCAGTGCCTCCGGGACAGGGGACCTCGGGTATGGCTACACCTTC
CASSASGTGDLGYGYTF
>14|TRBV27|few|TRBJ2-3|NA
TGTGCCAGCAGTGAAGGGGGAGGGACAGATACGCAGTATTTT
CASSEGGGTDTQYF
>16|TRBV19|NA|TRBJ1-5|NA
TGTGCCAGTAGTCCCCGGCAGGGTAGCAGCAATCAGCCCCAGCATTTT
CASSPRQGSSNQPQHF
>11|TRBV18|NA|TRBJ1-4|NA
TGTGCCAGCTCAACTAATGAAAAACTGTTTTTT
CASSTNEKLFF
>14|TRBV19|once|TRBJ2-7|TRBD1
TGTGCCAGTAGTCTGGGGACAGGGTCCTACGAGCAGTACTTC
CASSLGTGSYEQYF
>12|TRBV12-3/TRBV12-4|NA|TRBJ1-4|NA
TGTGCCAGCGGGGGACCAAATGAAAAACTGTTTTTT
CASGGPNEKLFF
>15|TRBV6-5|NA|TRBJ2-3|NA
TGTGCCAGCAGGTGGGGGTCCCTCGGCACAGATACGCAGTATTTT
CASRWGSLGTDTQYF
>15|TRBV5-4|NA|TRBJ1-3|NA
TGTGCCAGCAGCCCGGGCCCCGTGGGGCGAAACACCATATATTTT
CASSPGPVGRNTIYF
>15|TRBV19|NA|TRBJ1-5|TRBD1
TGTGCCAGTACCAATCCGGGACAGGGCAATCAGCCCCAGCATTTT
CASTNPGQGNQPQHF
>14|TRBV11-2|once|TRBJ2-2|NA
TGTGCCAGCAGCTTAGGGACGAACACCGGGGAGCTGTTTTTT
CASSLGTNTGELFF
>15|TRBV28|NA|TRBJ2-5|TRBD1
TGTGCCAGCAGAAAGATAGACAGGGTTCAGGGGACCCAGTACTTC
CASRKIDRVQGTQYF
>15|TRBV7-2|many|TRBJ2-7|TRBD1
TGTGCCAGCAGCTTCAACGACAGGGGGCTGAGCGAGCAGTACTTC
CASSFNDRGLSEQYF
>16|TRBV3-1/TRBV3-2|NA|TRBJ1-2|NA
TGTGCCAGCAGCCAAGCTATGGGTGGGGGCAACTATGGCTACACCTTC
CASSQAMGGGNYGYTF
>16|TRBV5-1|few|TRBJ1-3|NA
TGCGCCAGCAGCTTGGCCTTGGGGTCTTCTGGAAACACCATATATTTT
CASSLALGSSGNTIYF
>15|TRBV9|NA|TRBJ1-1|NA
TGTGCCAGCAGCGTACTTCCAGCCATGAACACTGAAGCTTTCTTT
CASSVLPAMNTEAFF
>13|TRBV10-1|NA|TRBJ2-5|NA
TGCGCCAGCAGTGGGGGTGGTCGAGAGACCCAGTACTTC
CASSGGGRETQYF
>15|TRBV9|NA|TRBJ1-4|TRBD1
TGTGCCAGCAGCCCCCGGGACAGGGGAAATGAAAAACTGTTTTTT
CASSPRDRGNEKLFF
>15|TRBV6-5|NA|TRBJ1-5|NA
TGTGCCAGCGAGAGGACGGAGGGGTTGCGTCAGCCCCAGCATTTT
CASERTEGLRQPQHF
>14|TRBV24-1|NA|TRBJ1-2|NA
TGTGCCACCAGTGACCCTCTCGGGGCAGGATACTACACCTTC
CATSDPLGAGYYTF
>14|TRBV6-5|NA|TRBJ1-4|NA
TGTGCCAGCAGTTATGGGGGGTCTAATGAAAAACTGTTTTTT
CASSYGGSNEKLFF
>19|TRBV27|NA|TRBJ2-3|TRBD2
TGTGCCAGCAGTTCGCGAACCGGGACTAGCGGGGGGGGCCCAGATACGCAGTATTTT
CASSSRTGTSGGGPDTQYF
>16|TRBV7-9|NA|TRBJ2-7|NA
TGTGCCAGCAGCCCCGCGGACGGGAAGAGCTCCTACGAGCAGTACTTC
CASSPADGKSSYEQYF
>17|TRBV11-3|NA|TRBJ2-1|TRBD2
TGTGCCAGCAGCTTAGAGGGGACTAGCGGGGGGAACAATGAGCAGTTCTTC
CASSLEGTSGGNNEQFF
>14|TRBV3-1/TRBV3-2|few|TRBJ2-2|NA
TGTGCCAGCAGCCAAATTTTGGGTGTCGGGGAGCTGTTTTTT
CASSQILGVGELFF
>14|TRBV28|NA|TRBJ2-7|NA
TGTGCCAGCAGTCGCCACCAGAGCTCCTACGAGCAGTACTTC
CASSRHQSSYEQYF
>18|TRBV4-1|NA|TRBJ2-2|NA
TGCGCCAGCAGCCAAGATCAAATCCGTAGAACGAACACCGGGGAGCTGTTTTTT
CASSQDQIRRTNTGELFF
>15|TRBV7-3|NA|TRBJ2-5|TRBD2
TGTGCCAGCGGGGAAGCGGGGCTGAGGGGAGAGACCCAGTACTTC
CASGEAGLRGETQYF
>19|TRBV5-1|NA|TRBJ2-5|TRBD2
TGCGCCAGCAGCAGCCCACAGGGACTAGCGGGGTTTGAACGAGAGACCCAGTACTTC
CASSSPQGLAGFERETQYF
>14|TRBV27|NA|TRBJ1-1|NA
TGTGCCAGCACCCAATTCGGCAGGGACACTGAAGCTTTCTTT
CASTQFGRDTEAFF
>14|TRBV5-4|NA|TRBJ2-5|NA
TGTGCCAGCAGCTTGGGGGGGCGGAGAGAGACCCAGTACTTC
CASSLGGRRETQYF
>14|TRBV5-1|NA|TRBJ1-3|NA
TGCGCCAGCAGTCTCTCGGCGACCGGAAACACCATATATTTT
CASSLSATGNTIYF
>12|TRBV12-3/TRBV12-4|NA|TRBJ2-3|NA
TGTGCCAGCAGTTTAGGCACAGCTCCCCTATCATTT
CASSLGTAPLSF
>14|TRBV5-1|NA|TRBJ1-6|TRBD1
TGCGCCAGCAGCTTGGACAGGGGTAATTCACCCCTCCACTTT
CASSLDRGNSPLHF